The next 22 T cell receptor beta chains were all read from a single sample in a study of Ad26.COV2.S vaccination and SARS-CoV-2 variants. Treatment meaning: some 19 received Ad26.COV2.S at low or high dose, single or two shots; roughly five received placebo; per-sample allocation not given. Samples analyzed were those drawn on day 63 after the first vaccine or placebo injection. Generated by immunoSEQ multiplex PCR, the TCRdb table keeps only in-frame clones and is missing some. Here the sample spans fewer than 400,000 clones, around nine tenths being singletons. The sequenced sample was peripheral blood, obtained in a trial of Ad26.COV2.S vaccine versus placebo. These receptors originate from a person between 18 and 65 years old who received the Ad26.COV2.S COVID-19 vaccine or a placebo.

The rearrangement links TRBV3-1 (or the pseudogene TRBV3-2) to TRBJ1-2; possibly TRBD1 for D (5 bases). CDR3 length equals 15 residues. Germline-derived CDR1 and CDR2 are LGHDT and YNNKEL (reference sequence). V lost 4 bases and J lost 4, with 16 bases in between. The CDR3 protein is CASSPGSGTGYGYTF. In DNA, the CDR3 is TGTGCCAGCAGCCCAGGGAGTGGAACGGGCTATGGCTACACCTTC.

This chain links TRBV9 with TRBJ2-2; 7 positions match TRBD1. This CDR3 has 16 amino acids. The ends lost 4 bases at V and 1 base at J; junction bases unmatched: 7. Germline CDR1 and CDR2: SGDLS and YYNGEE. CDR3 protein: CASSTRTGLNTGELFF. The DNA of the CDR3 is TGTGCCAGCAGCACAAGGACAGGCCTGAACACCGGGGAGCTGTTTTTT.

As for this clone: The sample contains more than one DNA sequence encoding this CDR3. This rearrangement joins TRBV5-1 to TRBJ2-5, with D possibly being TRBD1 (5 bases). Germline lookup yields CDR1 SGHRS and CDR2 YFSETQ. Trimming removed 2 bases at V and 1 base at J, with 6 bases between. The CDR3 has 13 residues. The CDR3 spells CASSLGVQETQYF. CDR3 DNA: TGCGCCAGCAGCTTAGGGGTCCAAGAGACCCAGTACTTC.

The table lists this clone with a count of one. This sequence joins TRBV30 and TRBJ1-2; maybe TRBD1 (5 bases). V dropped 0 bases and J dropped 10 bases, with 12 bases sitting between them. Looked up from germline, CDR1 is GTSNPN and CDR2 is SVGIG (reference sequence). The CDR3 length is 12 residues. CDR3 amino acids: CAWSVQDSFYTF. The CDR3 DNA reads as TGTGCCTGGAGTGTACAGGACTCATTCTACACCTTC.

The V call is TRBV4-1, the J call TRBJ2-7, with 8 bases lining up with TRBD1. This CDR3 is 14 amino acids long. Losses at the gene ends were 2 bases for V and 5 bases for J; bases not matched to a gene: 5. The germline V gene has CDR1 MGHRA and CDR2 YSYEKL. CDR3: CASSQIQGDDEQYF. In DNA, the CDR3 is TGCGCCAGCAGCCAAATACAGGGGGACGACGAGCAGTACTTC.

V usage is TRBV5-5 and J usage is TRBJ1-1, with D hard to call. The CDR3 spans 15 residues. Germline-derived CDR1 and CDR2 are SGHKS and YYEKEE (reference sequence). V dropped 0 bases and J dropped 1 base, with 10 bases sitting between them. DNA of the CDR3: TGTGCCAGCAGCTTGGTTGACACTCCGAACACTGAAGCTTTCTTT. Amino acid sequence: CASSLVDTPNTEAFF.

The chain has TRBV7-2 and TRBJ2-1; tentative D call: TRBD2 (6 bases). Trimming removed 4 bases at V and 7 bases at J, with 17 bases between. The germline V gene encodes CDR1 SGHTA and CDR2 FQGNSA. The CDR3 extends over 15 amino acids. The CDR3, as DNA: TGTGCCAGCAGCTCGGGACTCCCCGATTGGAATGAGCAGTTCTTC. Translation: CASSSGLPDWNEQFF. The variable domain in full, with the rest retrieved from reference TRBV7-2 and TRBJ2-1, is GAGVSQSPSNKVTEKGKDVELRCDPISGHTALYWYRQSLGQGLEFLIYFQGNSAPDKSGLPSDRFSAERTGGSVSTLTIQRTQQEDSAVYLCASSSGLPDWNEQFFGPGTRLTVL.

V usage is TRBV19 and J usage is TRBJ2-1; 10 nucleotides match TRBD2. This CDR3 is built from 17 residues. Germline V gene sequence: CDR1 LNHDA, CDR2 SQIVND (reference sequence). Trimming at V came to 4 bases and at J to 10 bases, leaving 16 bases not matched to a gene. The CDR3 reads CASSTQREGSRGGEQFF. Written as DNA, the CDR3 is TGTGCCAGTAGTACCCAGCGGGAGGGGAGCAGGGGTGGCGAGCAGTTCTTC. Filled out from reference TRBV19 and TRBJ2-1, the complete variable domain reads DGGITQSPKYLFRKEGQNVTLSCEQNLNHDAMYWYRQDPGQGLRLIYYSQIVNDFQKGDIAEGYSVSREKKESFPLTVTSAQKNPTAFYLCASSTQREGSRGGEQFFGPGTRLTVL.

This clone has only one observation. The CDR3 DNA reads TGTGCCAGCAGTGCTAGGGGACTAATCACAGATACGCAGTATTTT. Its translation: CASSARGLITDTQYF. V and J are TRBV9 and TRBJ2-3; 7 bases fit TRBD2. This CDR3 has 15 amino acids. Germline V gene data show CDR1 as SGDLS and CDR2 as YYNGEE. Trimming took 5 bases from V and 2 from J; bases not matched to a gene: 8. The full variable domain, in which reference TRBV9 and TRBJ2-3 provide the parts outside the CDR3, is DSGVTQTPKHLITATGQRVTLRCSPRSGDLSVYWYQQSLDQGLQFLIQYYNGEERAKGNILERFSAQQFPDLHSELNLSSLELGDSALYFCASSARGLITDTQYFGPGTRLTVL.

V usage is TRBV30 and J usage is TRBJ1-5, with D possibly being TRBD1 (6 bases). There are 15 residues in the CDR3. In germline, CDR1 is GTSNPN, CDR2 SVGIG (reference sequence). V shed 2 bases and J shed 0 bases, with 11 bases lying between them. CDR3 in DNA: TGTGCCTGGAGTAGGGCAGGGGTTAGCAATCAGCCCCAGCATTTT. It codes for CAWSRAGVSNQPQHF.

This chain connects TRBV6-5 to TRBJ2-1, with 7 bases matching TRBD1. Trimming cost V 4 bases and J 2 bases; bases outside gene matches: 5. The CDR3 is 15 residues long. Germline CDR1 reads MNHEY; CDR2 reads SVGAGI. The CDR3 bases are TGTGCCAGCAGTTTCTCAGGGACAGCCTACAATGAGCAGTTCTTC. Translated: CASSFSGTAYNEQFF.

This chain connects TRBV11-2 to TRBJ2-7; 11 nucleotides line up with TRBD2. CDR1 SGHAT and CDR2 FQNNGV come from the germline V gene. Unmatched junction bases numbered 10, after V lost 1 base and J lost 5 bases. This CDR3 is 17 amino acids long. CDR3 bases: TGTGCCAGCAGCTTAGGATGGCTAGCGGGAGGTAGGCACGAGCAGTACTTC. It yields the protein CASSLGWLAGGRHEQYF.

This clone was seen just once. This chain connects TRBV6-5 to TRBJ2-2; D not resolved. V lost 9 bases and J lost 0, with 14 bases in between. The CDR3 is made up of 15 amino acids. Germline V gene lookup returns CDR1 MNHEY and CDR2 SVGAGI. The DNA of the CDR3 is TGTGCCAGTAAGGTTGGGTTCGCGAACACCGGGGAGCTGTTTTTT. This gives the protein CASKVGFANTGELFF.

V gene TRBV5-1 combines with J gene TRBJ2-3, with a tentative D call TRBD2 (5 bases). V lost 0 bases to trimming and J lost 4 bases, with 12 bases between them. This CDR3 has 15 residues. Germline V gene lookup returns CDR1 SGHRS and CDR2 YFSETQ. Here the CDR3 reads CASSLGGFGADTQYF. The CDR3 DNA is TGCGCCAGCAGCTTGGGAGGGTTTGGGGCAGATACGCAGTATTTT.

This chain joins TRBV6-5 and TRBJ1-5; 11 bases are shared with TRBD1. The CDR3 extends over 15 amino acids. CDR1 is MNHEY and CDR2 is SVGAGI in the germline V gene. V dropped 5 bases and J dropped 3; count of bases not matched to a gene: 3. The CDR3 sequence: CASSRTGGLNQPQHF. The CDR3 coding sequence is TGTGCCAGCAGTCGGACAGGGGGCCTCAATCAGCCCCAGCATTTT.

The rearrangement joins TRBV11-2 to TRBJ1-3; D is undetermined. V was pared by 3 bases and J by 5 bases, with 5 bases between. CDR1 SGHAT and CDR2 FQNNGV come from the germline V gene. The CDR3 spans 12 residues. CDR3 sequence (DNA): TGTGCCAGCAGCTTCTCCCGAAACACCATATATTTT. The encoded protein is CASSFSRNTIYF.

V gene TRBV2 combines with J gene TRBJ1-1; TRBD1 is a possible D gene (5 bases). Trimming shortened V by 4 bases and J by 1 base, and 10 bases separated the two germline ends. Per germline, CDR1 SNHLY and CDR2 FYNNEI. The CDR3 consists of 14 residues. CDR3 region: CASSVNDRNTEAFF. The CDR3 DNA reads as TGTGCCAGCAGTGTTAACGACAGGAACACTGAAGCTTTCTTT.

Only a few counts were recorded for this clone. The rearrangement uses TRBV5-6 and TRBJ1-6; D is unclear. Germline CDR1 is SGHDT and CDR2 is YYEEEE. Trimming stripped 5 bases from V and 6 bases from J, with 15 bases between. This CDR3 has 15 residues. CDR3 nucleotide sequence: TGTGCCAGCAGACCTATGGACCTTTCTAATTCACCCCTCCACTTT. Translation: CASRPMDLSNSPLHF. The whole variable domain, filled in from reference TRBV5-6 and TRBJ1-6, reads DAGVTQSPTHLIKTRGQQVTLRCSPKSGHDTVSWYQQALGQGPQFIFQYYEEEERQRGNFPDRFSGHQFPNYSSELNVNALLLGDSALYLCASRPMDLSNSPLHFGNGTRLTVT.

The chain links TRBV7-3 to TRBJ2-1; perhaps D is TRBD1 or TRBD2 (5 bases each). CDR1 and CDR2 (germline): SGHTA, FQGTGA. The CDR3 runs 12 residues. The ends were cut back, 3 bases at V and 16 bases at J, with 16 bases in the middle. This chain's CDR3 is CASSLELGTLFF. In DNA, the CDR3 is TGTGCCAGCAGCTTGGAGCTGGGGACCTTATTCTTC.

The chain recombines TRBV27 with TRBJ2-1, with 10 bases identical to TRBD1. V was clipped by 8 bases and J by 4 bases; unmatched bases: 5. There are 14 residues in the CDR3. Germline V CDR1 and CDR2: MNHEY, SMNVEV (reference sequence). In DNA, the CDR3 is TGTGCCAGCTTCCGACAGGGGGCGTACAATGAGCAGTTCTTC. Translation: CASFRQGAYNEQFF.

V usage is TRBV2 and J usage is TRBJ1-2; 10 bases fit TRBD1. Germline CDR1 SNHLY, CDR2 FYNNEI. This CDR3 has 14 residues. Germline trimming cut 6 bases from V and 7 bases from J; bases unmatched to any gene: 8. The CDR3 DNA is TGTGCCAGCAGCTCGACAGGGGGCCAATCTGGCTACACCTTC. As protein: CASSSTGGQSGYTF.

V is TRBV29-1 and J is TRBJ2-7; D remains ambiguous. Trimming stripped 2 bases from V and 3 bases from J, with 8 bases between. The germline CDR1 and CDR2 sequences are SQVTM and ANQGSEA. CDR3 length: 12 residues. The CDR3: CSVEMRDYEQYF. For the CDR3, the DNA is TGCAGCGTTGAAATGCGTGACTACGAGCAGTACTTC.